The rows below give T cell receptor beta chains drawn from one sample of a study of T cells in Graves' hyperthyroidism and ophthalmopathy. TCRdb fed the multiplex PCR reads into MiXCR, producing one record per CDR3 protein. This repertoire shows roughly 420,000 distinct CDR3 sequences, around 13% found once; its top ten account for about 5%. The specimen was blood. The receptors come from a woman aged 18-35 years with Graves' hyperthyroidism. The CDR3 runs from the conserved cysteine through the conserved F or W. The order of the fields is J gene, clone size, D gene, V gene, CDR3 DNA, CDR3 protein. The D gene is left open where the match is weak. Clone size, where shown, is once, few, many, or a class for clones that have expanded.

TRBJ1-5	.	.	TRBV19	TGTGCCAGTACCAAAAAGCCCGACAGATCGATTTATAGCAATCAGCCCCAGCATTTT	CASTKKPDRSIYSNQPQHF
TRBJ1-1	.	.	TRBV5-4	TGTGCCAGCAGCCCGGATAATCGGTTTAACACTGAAGCTTTCTTT	CASSPDNRFNTEAFF
TRBJ2-1	many	.	TRBV4-2	TGTGCCAGCAGCCAAGCGGACGGGAACTCCTACAATGAGCAGTTCTTC	CASSQADGNSYNEQFF
TRBJ2-7	many	.	TRBV6-1	TGTGCCAGCAGTTCCGCGAGGGGCTCCTACGAGCAGTACTTC	CASSSARGSYEQYF
TRBJ1-5	many	.	TRBV12-3/TRBV12-4	TGTGCCAGCAGTCCGGGGGGGTGGCAGGGAAATCAGCCCCAGCATTTT	CASSPGGWQGNQPQHF
TRBJ2-5	many	TRBD2	TRBV6-1	TGTGCCAGCAGTGAGGGACTAGCGGGAGCAGCAGAGACCCAGTACTTC	CASSEGLAGAAETQYF
TRBJ2-3	many	TRBD2	TRBV10-3	TGTGCCATCAGTCTCACTAGCGGGAAGGGGTCTGATACGCAGTATTTT	CAISLTSGKGSDTQYF
TRBJ2-7	many	TRBD1	TRBV28	TGTGCCAGCAGTTTAGTGGGACAGGGGGTTGACGAGCAGTACTTC	CASSLVGQGVDEQYF
TRBJ2-3	many	TRBD2	TRBV20-1	TGCAGTGCTAGTGGAGGGGGTAGCGGGAGTCGGATAGATACGCAGTATTTT	CSASGGGSGSRIDTQYF
TRBJ2-3	few	.	TRBV5-6	TGTGCCAGCAGCCCGCGGATGGCCGGAGGCACAGATACGCAGTATTTT	CASSPRMAGGTDTQYF
TRBJ1-2	many	.	TRBV13	TGTGCCAGCAGCTACTCGACGGGTCTTAACTATGGCTACACCTTC	CASSYSTGLNYGYTF
TRBJ1-1	.	.	TRBV11-2	TGTGCCAGCAGCTCAGACCGGGTCCTCCCTGAAGCTTTCTTT	CASSSDRVLPEAFF
TRBJ2-3	few	.	TRBV9	TGTGCCAGCAACGGGAAGGGAAGGGCAGATACGCAGTATTTT	CASNGKGRADTQYF
TRBJ2-5	many	.	TRBV20-1	TGCAGTGCTAGCGTCCATCAAGAGACCCAGTACTTC	CSASVHQETQYF
TRBJ2-1	many	.	TRBV27	TGTGCCAGCAGTCTGACCCCTAGGAGCTCCTACAATGAGCAGTTCTTC	CASSLTPRSSYNEQFF
TRBJ1-3	.	.	TRBV4-3	TGCGCCAGCAGCCAATCAACCGACAGGACCTCTGGAAACACCGTATATTTT	CASSQSTDRTSGNTVYF
TRBJ2-3	.	.	TRBV9	TGTGCCAGCAGCGTACGAGTCACAGATACGCAGTATTTT	CASSVRVTDTQYF
TRBJ2-5	many	TRBD1	TRBV7-2	TGTGCCAGCAGCTTTCTAGGGGGCTGGGAGACCCAGTACTTC	CASSFLGGWETQYF
TRBJ2-4	many	.	TRBV28	TGTGCCAGCAGTCCCGGGAGCACGTTAGCCAAAAACATTCAGTACTTC	CASSPGSTLAKNIQYF
TRBJ2-7	many	.	TRBV6-2/TRBV6-3	TGTGCCAGCACCAACAGGGAATCCTACGAGCAGTACTTC	CASTNRESYEQYF
TRBJ2-2	.	.	TRBV10-3	TGTGCCATCAGATCGACCGTGAACACCGGGGAGCTGTTTTTT	CAIRSTVNTGELFF
TRBJ2-7	many	.	TRBV7-9	TGTGCCAGCAGCCCCCCCCGAAGCTCCCCATACGAGCAGTACTTC	CASSPPRSSPYEQYF
TRBJ2-1	many	TRBD2	TRBV12-5	TGTGCTAGTGGAGGGGCGGGAGATACTGGGGATGAGCAGTTCTTC	CASGGAGDTGDEQFF
TRBJ2-1	few	TRBD1	TRBV29-1	TGCAGCGTACCACAGGGGGCGTCCTACAATGAGCAGTTCTTC	CSVPQGASYNEQFF
TRBJ2-7	.	TRBD1	TRBV6-2/TRBV6-3	TGTGCCAGCAGCTTGGTGTGGGACAGGGGATCCAACGAGCAGTACTTC	CASSLVWDRGSNEQYF
TRBJ2-3	many	.	TRBV3-1	TGTGCCAGCAGCCAAGAGAAAGCAGCAGATACGCAGTATTTT	CASSQEKAADTQYF
TRBJ2-3	many	.	TRBV30	TGTGCCTGGATTCCAGCCGGGGAGGATACGCAGTATTTT	CAWIPAGEDTQYF
TRBJ2-1	many	TRBD1	TRBV12-3/TRBV12-4	TGTGCCAGCAGTTCCTGGGGACAGGGGCGGGATGAGCAGTTCTTC	CASSSWGQGRDEQFF
TRBJ2-3	many	.	TRBV18	TGTGCCAGCTCACCGTCCGATACGCAGTATTTT	CASSPSDTQYF
TRBJ2-5	many	TRBD2	TRBV4-3	TGCGCCAGCAGCCAAGAAAGCGGGGGGGAGACCCAGTACTTC	CASSQESGGETQYF
TRBJ2-7	many	TRBD2	TRBV20-1	TGCAGTGCTAGCGGGGCTAGCGGGAGTTACGAGCAGTACTTC	CSASGASGSYEQYF
TRBJ1-1	many	.	TRBV18	TGTGCCAGCTCACTGTACGAGAGGGCTGAAGCTTTCTTT	CASSLYERAEAFF
TRBJ2-7	few	.	TRBV6-1	TGTGCCAGCAGCGGATCTTTTACCTACGAGCAGTACTTC	CASSGSFTYEQYF
TRBJ2-1	many	TRBD2	TRBV20-1	TGCAGTGCTAGAGAACATGGGGGCCAACTAGCGGAACCCTACAATGAGCAGTTCTTC	CSAREHGGQLAEPYNEQFF
TRBJ2-7	many	TRBD1	TRBV2	TGTGCCAGCACACGGGACAGGGATAACGAGCAGTACTTC	CASTRDRDNEQYF
TRBJ1-1	many	TRBD1	TRBV20-1	TGCAGTGCTAGAGGGGACAGGGGCACTGAAGCTTTCTTT	CSARGDRGTEAFF
TRBJ2-2	.	.	TRBV9	TGTGCCAGCAGCGCATGGTTTGGGAAGAACACCGGGGAGCTGTTTTTT	CASSAWFGKNTGELFF
TRBJ2-5	many	TRBD2	TRBV29-1	TGCAGCGTTGAGTGGACTAGCGGGAAAGAGACCCAGTACTTC	CSVEWTSGKETQYF
TRBJ2-3	many	TRBD2	TRBV20-1	TGCAGTGCCCAGGACCCCCTAGCGGGAGCGGATACGCAGTATTTT	CSAQDPLAGADTQYF
TRBJ1-5	many	.	TRBV27	TGTGCCAGCAGTGATGACAGGTCCAGTCAGCCCCAGCATTTT	CASSDDRSSQPQHF
TRBJ2-5	many	TRBD2	TRBV12-3/TRBV12-4	TGTGCCAGCAGTCTTTCAGCGGGACCAAAAGAGACCCAGTACTTC	CASSLSAGPKETQYF
TRBJ2-7	.	.	TRBV2	TGCGCCAGCAGCCAAGATGGGGCAGGACTTATCTCCTACGAGCAGTACTTC	CASSQDGAGLISYEQYF
TRBJ1-2	.	.	TRBV28	TGTGCCAGCAGTTTAGGGAGGGGCGAAGGCTACACCTTC	CASSLGRGEGYTF
TRBJ2-7	many	TRBD2	TRBV20-1	TGCAGTGCTCCGTTGGGCGGGAGTTCATACGAGCAGTACTTC	CSAPLGGSSYEQYF
TRBJ1-1	.	.	TRBV4-3	TGCGCCAGCAGCCAAGATTCCAGGGGGAACACTGAAGCTTTCTTT	CASSQDSRGNTEAFF
TRBJ1-5	many	TRBD1	TRBV12-3/TRBV12-4	TGTGCCAGCAGCCCGGGACAGGGGGGATTTGGCAATCAGCCCCAGCATTTT	CASSPGQGGFGNQPQHF
TRBJ1-1	many	.	TRBV29-1	TGCAGCGTCGCACGTGGGGCCGGGAACACTGAAGCTTTCTTT	CSVARGAGNTEAFF
TRBJ2-7	many	TRBD1	TRBV7-2	TGTGCCAGCAGTTATCAAACAGGGGACGAGCAGTACTTC	CASSYQTGDEQYF
TRBJ2-7	once	.	TRBV12-3/TRBV12-4	TGTGCCAGCAGTTTCGAGGGGGTCGAGCAGTACTTC	CASSFEGVEQYF
TRBJ1-1	many	.	TRBV18	TGTGCCAGCTCACCGGGGGATGGACAAAGGTCTTTCTTT	CASSPGDGQRSFF